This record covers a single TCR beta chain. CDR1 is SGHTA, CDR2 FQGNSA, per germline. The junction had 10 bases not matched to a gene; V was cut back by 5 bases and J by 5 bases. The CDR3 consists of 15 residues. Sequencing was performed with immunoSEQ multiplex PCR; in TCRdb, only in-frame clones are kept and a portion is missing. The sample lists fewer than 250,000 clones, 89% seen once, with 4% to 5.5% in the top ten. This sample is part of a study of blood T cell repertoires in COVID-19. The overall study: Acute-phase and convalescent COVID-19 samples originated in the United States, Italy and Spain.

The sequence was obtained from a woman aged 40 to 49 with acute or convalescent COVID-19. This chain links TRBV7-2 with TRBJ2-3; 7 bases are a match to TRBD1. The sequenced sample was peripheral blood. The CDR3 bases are TGTGCCAGCAGCGAGTACAGGGGTGGAATAGATACGCAGTATTTT. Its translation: CASSEYRGGIDTQYF.